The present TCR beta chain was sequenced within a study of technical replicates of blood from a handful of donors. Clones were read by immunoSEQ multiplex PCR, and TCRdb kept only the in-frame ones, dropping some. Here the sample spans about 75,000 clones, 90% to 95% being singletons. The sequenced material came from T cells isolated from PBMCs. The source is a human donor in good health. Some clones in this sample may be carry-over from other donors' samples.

In DNA form, the CDR3 reads TGTGCCAGCAGCCCCTGGGGACTAGCCGACGAGCAGTACTTC. Its translation: CASSPWGLADEQYF. V gene TRBV7-6 combines with J gene TRBJ2-7; 9 nucleotides align to TRBD2. The ends lost 5 bases at V and 5 bases at J; junction bases unmatched: 7. CDR1 and CDR2 (germline): SGHVS, FNYEAQ. The CDR3 covers 14 residues.